This record looks at one TCR beta chain sequence and its context. This record comes from a study of shared T cell receptors in the human thymus. V trimming: 3 bases; J trimming: 5 bases; junction bases outside the gene matches: 7. The CDR3 length is 16 residues. Method: immunoSEQ multiplex PCR; TCRdb's copy keeps in-frame clones and lacks some. The table shows 500,000 to 550,000 clones, with more than 75% occurring only once. The same data also contributed to another study, on human thymus T cells. That paper adds: Gene usage for V and J segments appeared biased in thymic and blood repertoires.

The specimen sequenced was thymocytes. The origin of this receptor is a boy under two years old with a congenital heart defect. This chain links TRBV5-3 with TRBJ2-7; 14 bases fit TRBD2. TRBV5-3 is classed as an ORF, of uncertain function. The CDR3 is CARSSGLAGDPHEQYF. Here the CDR3 DNA reads TGTGCCAGAAGCTCGGGACTAGCGGGAGATCCCCACGAGCAGTACTTC.